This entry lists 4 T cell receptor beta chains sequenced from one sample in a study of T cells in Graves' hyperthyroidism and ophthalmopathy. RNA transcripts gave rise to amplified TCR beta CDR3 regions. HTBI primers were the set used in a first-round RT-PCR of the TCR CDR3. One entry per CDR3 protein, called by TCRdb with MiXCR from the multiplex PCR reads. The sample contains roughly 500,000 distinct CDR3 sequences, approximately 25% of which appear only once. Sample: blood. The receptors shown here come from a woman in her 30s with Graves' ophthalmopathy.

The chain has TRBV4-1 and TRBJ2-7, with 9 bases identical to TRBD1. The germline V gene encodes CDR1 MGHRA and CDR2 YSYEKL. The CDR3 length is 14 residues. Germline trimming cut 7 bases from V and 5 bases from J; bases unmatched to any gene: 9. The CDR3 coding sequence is TGCGCCAGCAACACGCCGGGACAGGGTCACGAGCAGTACTTC. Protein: CASNTPGQGHEQYF.

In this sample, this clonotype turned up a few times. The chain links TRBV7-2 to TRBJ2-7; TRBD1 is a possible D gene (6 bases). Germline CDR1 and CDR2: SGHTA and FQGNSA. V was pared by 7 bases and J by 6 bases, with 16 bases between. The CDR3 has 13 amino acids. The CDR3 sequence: CASTTGTTSEQYF. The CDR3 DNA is TGTGCCAGCACCACCGGGACAACCTCCGAGCAGTACTTC.

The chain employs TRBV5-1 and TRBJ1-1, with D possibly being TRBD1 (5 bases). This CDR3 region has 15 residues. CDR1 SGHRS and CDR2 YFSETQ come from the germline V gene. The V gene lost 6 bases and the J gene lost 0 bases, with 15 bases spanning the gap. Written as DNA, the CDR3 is TGCGCCAGCAACGAGGCAGGGACTCTGAACACTGAAGCTTTCTTT. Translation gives CASNEAGTLNTEAFF.

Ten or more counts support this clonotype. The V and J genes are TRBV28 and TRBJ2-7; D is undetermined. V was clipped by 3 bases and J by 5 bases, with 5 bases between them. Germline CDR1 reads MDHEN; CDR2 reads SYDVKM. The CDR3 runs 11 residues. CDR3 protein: CASSFLDEQYF. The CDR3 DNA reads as TGTGCCAGCAGTTTCCTAGACGAGCAGTACTTC.